The 6 T cell receptor beta chains in this list originate from one sample, sequenced in a study of blood T cell repertoires in COVID-19. TCRdb keeps only in-frame clones here, not all; method: immunoSEQ multiplex PCR. The table has about 200,000 clones, around 90% seen once. The sample consisted of PBMCs or T cells enriched from blood (not recorded which). The receptors stem from a woman aged 18-29 years who had recovered from COVID-19.

The V and J genes are TRBV10-3 and TRBJ1-2; D unclear. The CDR3 extends over 13 amino acids. Per the germline V gene, CDR1 is ENHRY and CDR2 is SYGVKD. The V end was cut by 7 bases, the J end by 7 bases, with 16 bases between. DNA of the CDR3: TGTGCCATCACCCATGAGGCGGCGGGTGGCTACACCTTC. Translation: CAITHEAAGGYTF.

This chain links TRBV7-2 with TRBJ2-5; 9 bases fit TRBD2. Germline V lookup: CDR1 SGHTA, CDR2 FQGNSA. The CDR3 is made up of 17 amino acids. V lost 3 bases and J lost 2; bases outside the gene matches: 10. The CDR3 spells CASSFGLSSGVQETQYF. CDR3 coding DNA: TGTGCCAGCAGCTTTGGCCTTTCTAGCGGGGTACAAGAGACCCAGTACTTC.

The V gene is TRBV5-1, the J gene TRBJ2-2, with 11 bases that match TRBD2. Germline loops: CDR1 SGHRS, CDR2 YFSETQ. V lost 4 bases, J lost 2 bases, and 7 bases stayed unmatched. This CDR3 is 17 amino acids long. CDR3 loop: CASSPKTSGGNTGELFF. The CDR3 DNA sequence: TGCGCCAGCAGCCCTAAAACTAGCGGGGGCAACACCGGGGAGCTGTTTTTT.

This chain joins TRBV28 and TRBJ1-2; TRBD1 might be the D (6 bases). Germline CDR1 is MDHEN and CDR2 is SYDVKM. Trimming shortened V by 6 bases and J by 5 bases, and 13 bases separated the two germline ends. The length of the CDR3 is 13 residues. This CDR3 is CASSGNTGYGYTF. The DNA of the CDR3 is TGTGCCAGCAGCGGGAACACAGGGTATGGCTACACCTTC.

The chain recombines TRBV4-1 with TRBJ1-2; a weak D match, TRBD1 (6 bases). Trimming removed 4 bases from V and 6 bases from J, with 21 bases in between. The germline V gene encodes CDR1 MGHRA and CDR2 YSYEKL. The CDR3 length is 16 residues. CDR3 in amino acids: CASSPRVQQGFDGYTF. CDR3 bases: TGCGCCAGCAGCCCCCGGGTCCAACAGGGATTTGATGGCTACACCTTC.

The V gene is TRBV29-1, the J gene TRBJ1-4, with 8 bases that match TRBD1. Per germline, CDR1 SQVTM and CDR2 ANQGSEA. V lost 4 bases to trimming and J lost 4 bases; unmatched junction nucleotides: 8. The CDR3 extends over 15 amino acids. The CDR3 coding sequence is TGCAGCGTTGTCGGCAGGGGGCTTAATAATGAAAAACTGTTTTTT. Protein sequence: CSVVGRGLNNEKLFF.